This T cell receptor beta chain appears in the sequencing data of a study of T cells in Graves' hyperthyroidism and ophthalmopathy. Trimming cost V 4 bases and J 9 bases, with 15 bases left between them. The CDR3 runs to 13 residues. The V gene's germline CDR1 is ENHRY and CDR2 SYGVKD. Researchers amplified the TCR beta CDR3 regions from RNA transcripts. TCR CDR3 regions were first amplified by RT-PCR with HTBI primers. One entry per CDR3 protein, called by TCRdb with MiXCR from the multiplex PCR reads. The sample carries roughly 580,000 distinct CDR3 sequences, roughly 46% recorded once. General study results and limits: Blood also showed most of the thyroid clonotypes that were expanded above 0.001.

Hyperthyroidism patients were newly diagnosed, had disease duration under 2 months, and were aged 18 to 65 years. Only a few counts were recorded for this clonotype. Its antigen is not known. V is TRBV10-3 and J is TRBJ2-5, with a tentative D call TRBD1 (5 bases). This receptor was taken from a woman aged 18 to 35 with Graves' hyperthyroidism. Sequences were obtained from peripheral blood or thyroid tissue (not recorded which). CDR3 DNA: TGTGCCATCAGTGTTTCGGACAACCGGGCCCAGTACTTC. This translates into CAISVSDNRAQYF.